This T cell receptor (beta chain) was obtained from a study of identifying expanded T cells in peripheral blood. Study-level findings and limits: Technical replicates showed 0.9 to 1.5 changed clones; approximately 2 weeks 15 to 20; four weeks 19. Across healthy donors, higher total template counts meant significantly greater roughly 2-week count variance.

Only in-frame clones appear in the TCRdb table, and some are missing; sequencing was by immunoSEQ multiplex PCR. The data contain about 94,000 clones, around 90% of them singletons. The J segment lost 7 bases and the V segment lost 6 bases, leaving 8 bases of the junction unmatched. Germline assignment: CDR1 MGHDK and CDR2 SYGVNS. CDR3 length: 13 amino acids. In the case of this clone: Its antigen is not known.

The chain is built from TRBV25-1 and TRBJ1-1; 7 bases are a match to TRBD1. Sequencing used blood. The source is a person aged 18 to 70 in good health. The CDR3 DNA sequence: TGTGCCAGCAGAGAAGACAGGGCTATTGAAGCTTTCTTT. It translates to CASREDRAIEAFF.